Sequencing of this T cell receptor beta chain was carried out in a study of blood T cell repertoires in COVID-19. Methods used by the authors: Scientists estimated how many nucleated cells there were by amplifying reference gene primers. Produced via immunoSEQ multiplex PCR; TCRdb's table is partial and in-frame only. The V and J calls and clone size are taken from that table; D and trimming were inferred from the DNA. The sample holds 340,000 or so clones, around 88% seen once. The V and J ends lost 2 bases and 6 bases, in that order; junction bases with no gene match: 5. Germline loops: CDR1 ENHRY, CDR2 SYGVKD. This CDR3 comprises 15 residues.

Specimen: peripheral blood. The TCR originated in a man aged 25-45 years with active or convalescent COVID-19. The rearrangement joins TRBV10-3 to TRBJ1-2; TRBD1 aligns across 11 bases. The CDR3 loop reads CAISEGTGGVDGYTF. The CDR3 DNA is TGTGCCATCAGTGAGGGGACAGGGGGAGTAGATGGCTACACCTTC.